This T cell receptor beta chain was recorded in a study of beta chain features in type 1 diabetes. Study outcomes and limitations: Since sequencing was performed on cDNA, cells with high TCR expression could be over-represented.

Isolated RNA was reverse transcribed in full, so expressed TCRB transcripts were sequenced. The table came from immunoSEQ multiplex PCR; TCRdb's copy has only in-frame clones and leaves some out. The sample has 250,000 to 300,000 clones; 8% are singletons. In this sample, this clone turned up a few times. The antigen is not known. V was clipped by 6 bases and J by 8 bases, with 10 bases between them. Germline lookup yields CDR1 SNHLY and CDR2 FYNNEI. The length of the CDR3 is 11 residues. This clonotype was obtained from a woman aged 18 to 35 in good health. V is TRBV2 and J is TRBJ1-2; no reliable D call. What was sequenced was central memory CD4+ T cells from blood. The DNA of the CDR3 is TGTGCCAGCAGGGGAGCAGCGGGCTACACCTTC. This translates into CASRGAAGYTF.